Presented here are 15 T cell receptor beta chains from one specimen sequenced in a study of T cells in Graves' hyperthyroidism and ophthalmopathy. TCR beta CDR3 sequences were amplified from RNA transcripts. The HTBI primer set served for first-round RT-PCR of the TCR CDR3. TCRdb ran MiXCR on the multiplex PCR reads and lists one entry per CDR3 protein. Of more than 350,000 distinct CDR3 sequences in the sample, 15% were seen once. Specimen: blood. The receptors were sampled from a woman between 25 and 40 years old with Graves' hyperthyroidism.

The chain links TRBV29-1 to TRBJ2-1; D remains ambiguous. The CDR3 is 11 residues long. Germline V lookup: CDR1 SQVTM, CDR2 ANQGSEA. The V end was cut by 6 bases, the J end by 10 bases, with 13 bases between. CDR3 amino acids: CSVIARSEQFF. The CDR3 DNA is TGCAGCGTGATCGCCCGGTCCGAGCAGTTCTTC.

As regards this clonotype: A single base separates this from a much larger clone, so it may be a read error. This sequence joins TRBV28 and TRBJ1-5, with 9 bases fitting TRBD1. CDR3 length: 15 amino acids. Germline values: CDR1 MDHEN, CDR2 SYDVKM. The CDR3: CASSLGTGNNHPQHF. DNA for the CDR3: TGTGCCAGCAGTTTAGGGACAGGGAACAATCATCCCCAGCATTTT.

Many counts were recorded for this clonotype. This rearrangement joins TRBV11-1 to TRBJ2-1; D is uncertain. V was trimmed by 1 base and J by 7 bases, leaving 14 bases between them. This CDR3 is built from 15 residues. CDR1 is SGHAT, CDR2 FQDESV, per germline (reference sequence). CDR3 in amino acids: CASSLVESGRNEQFF. The CDR3 DNA sequence: TGTGCCAGCAGCTTAGTAGAGTCAGGCCGGAATGAGCAGTTCTTC.

There are many counts of this clonotype. The J gene is TRBJ1-2, the V gene TRBV12-3 or TRBV12-4; D is undetermined. Trimming stripped 3 bases from V and 2 bases from J, with 7 bases between. CDR3 length: 13 amino acids. The CDR3 DNA reads as TGTGCCAGCAGTTTGACGTCGAACTATGGCTACACCTTC. Translating gives CASSLTSNYGYTF.

This clonotype turned up a few times. J is TRBJ2-1 and V is TRBV9; D perhaps matches TRBD2 (6 bases). Per the germline V gene, CDR1 is SGDLS and CDR2 is YYNGEE. The CDR3 has 18 amino acids. V was cut by 0 bases and J by 0 bases, with 16 bases left in between. The CDR3 loop is CASSVGGGTLSSYNEQFF. Here the CDR3 DNA reads TGTGCCAGCAGCGTAGGGGGTGGGACTCTGAGCTCCTACAATGAGCAGTTCTTC.

The sample holds many counts of this clonotype. The chain recombines TRBV3-1 with TRBJ2-7, with D unresolved. Germline V gene sequence: CDR1 LGHDT, CDR2 YNNKEL (reference sequence). V shed 2 bases and J shed 1 base, with 15 bases lying between them. The CDR3 is 16 residues long. The DNA for the CDR3 is TGTGCCAGCAGCCAAAGCCCCGGGCCCACGTCCTACGAGCAGTACTTC. Translation: CASSQSPGPTSYEQYF.

This clonotype was seen ten or more times. The chain carries TRBV20-1 and TRBJ2-6, with D tentatively TRBD1 (5 bases). Trimming shortened V by 3 bases and J by 4 bases, and 10 bases separated the two germline ends. The CDR3 contains 14 residues. Germline CDR1 DFQATT, CDR2 SNEGSKA (reference sequence). The chain's CDR3 is CSASQGDGANVLTF. In nucleotides, the CDR3 is TGCAGTGCTAGCCAGGGTGACGGGGCCAACGTCCTGACTTTC.

J is TRBJ2-3 and V is TRBV20-1; 12 positions match TRBD2. The V and J ends lost 6 bases and 5 bases, in that order; junction bases with no gene match: 12. Germline CDR1 DFQATT, CDR2 SNEGSKA (reference sequence). The CDR3 is made up of 16 amino acids. Here the CDR3 reads CSATDASGRAQDTQYF. The CDR3 DNA is TGCAGTGCGACAGACGCTAGCGGGAGGGCCCAAGATACGCAGTATTTT.

This clonotype was detected many times. The chain combines TRBV5-1 with TRBJ2-4; 10 nucleotides match TRBD2. Unmatched junction bases numbered 6, after V lost 3 bases and J lost 0 bases. Looked up from germline, CDR1 is SGHRS and CDR2 is YFSETQ. The CDR3 runs 17 residues. For the CDR3, the DNA is TGCGCCAGCAGCTCCGGACTAGCGGAGGTAGCCAAAAACATTCAGTACTTC. As protein: CASSSGLAEVAKNIQYF.

The V gene is TRBV5-4, the J gene TRBJ2-3, with a tentative D call TRBD1 (8 bases). V lost 4 bases and J 3 bases, leaving 15 bases between the germline ends. The germline V gene encodes CDR1 SGHNT and CDR2 YYREEE (reference sequence). The CDR3 has 15 amino acids. CDR3 amino acids: CASSQRDRRTDTQYF. The CDR3, as DNA: TGTGCCAGCAGCCAGCGGGACAGGCGTACAGATACGCAGTATTTT.

The sample holds a few counts of this clonotype. The chain combines TRBV9 with TRBJ1-1, with 7 bases identical to TRBD1. V was clipped by 0 bases and J by 3 bases; unmatched bases: 5. This CDR3 has 15 residues. Per the germline V gene, CDR1 is SGDLS and CDR2 is YYNGEE. As DNA, the CDR3 is TGTGCCAGCAGCGTAGGGGAGGGGGCGGACACTGAAGCTTTCTTT. This translates into CASSVGEGADTEAFF.

This clonotype was counted at least ten times. V and J are TRBV3-1 and TRBJ2-1, with TRBD2 as a possible D gene (6 bases). The CDR3 length is 14 residues. Germline V gives CDR1 LGHDT, CDR2 YNNKEL (reference sequence). V was pared by 3 bases and J by 1 base, with 7 bases between. This CDR3 reads CASSQTSSYNEQFF. CDR3 nucleotides: TGTGCCAGCAGCCAGACTAGTTCCTACAATGAGCAGTTCTTC.

This clonotype was counted at least ten times. The genes are TRBV6-1 and TRBJ2-7; D not certain. Looked up from germline, CDR1 is MNHNS and CDR2 is SASEGT. The CDR3 loop spans 13 amino acids. V shed 5 bases and J shed 5 bases, with 13 bases lying between them. This CDR3 is CASSSLEGNEQYF. For the CDR3, the DNA is TGTGCCAGCAGTTCCTTGGAAGGTAACGAGCAGTACTTC.

The gene calls are TRBV20-1 and TRBJ1-5, with a possible D match to TRBD1 (5 bases). V was shortened by 3 bases and J by 0 bases, with 15 bases between the two germline ends. Germline V gives CDR1 DFQATT, CDR2 SNEGSKA (reference sequence). The CDR3 contains 16 residues. The CDR3 DNA follows: TGCAGTGCTAGTGTCACAGGAGGATATAGCAATCAGCCCCAGCATTTT. Amino acid sequence: CSASVTGGYSNQPQHF.

Ten or more counts support this clonotype. The chain couples TRBV5-5 to TRBJ2-5; D gene uncertain. V dropped 0 bases and J dropped 5 bases, with 14 bases sitting between them. This CDR3 spans 15 amino acids. The germline gives CDR1 SGHKS, CDR2 YYEKEE (reference sequence). CDR3 nucleotides: TGTGCCAGCAGCTTGGTCTGGGGTTCCACGGAGACCCAGTACTTC. Translated, it gives CASSLVWGSTETQYF.